This T cell receptor beta chain came from a study of T cell repertoires and HLA-DP antigens. Study information: CD4+ T cells were cocultured with HeLa cells expressing HLA-DP.

A word on this clone: Its specificity is not known.

The CDR3 runs to 17 residues. The junction had 9 bases not matched to a gene; V was cut back by 1 base and J by 2 bases. CDR1 and CDR2 from the germline V gene are KGHSH and LQKENI. Here immunoSEQ multiplex PCR was the method, and the copy in TCRdb shows in-frame clones only, minus some. The repertoire consists of around 110,000 clones, with more than 85% occurring once and the leading ten covering about 0.3%. Untouched CD4+ T cells were isolated by negative selection, averaging about 98% purity. The sequenced material came from CD4+ T cells from PBMCs. V usage is TRBV18 and J usage is TRBJ2-5; 8 bases are a match to TRBD2. The TCR originated in a young woman in good health and CMV-seronegative. The CDR3 is CASSPLLSGRKQETQYF. CDR3 in DNA: TGTGCCAGCTCACCACTCTTAAGCGGGAGAAAGCAAGAGACCCAGTACTTC.